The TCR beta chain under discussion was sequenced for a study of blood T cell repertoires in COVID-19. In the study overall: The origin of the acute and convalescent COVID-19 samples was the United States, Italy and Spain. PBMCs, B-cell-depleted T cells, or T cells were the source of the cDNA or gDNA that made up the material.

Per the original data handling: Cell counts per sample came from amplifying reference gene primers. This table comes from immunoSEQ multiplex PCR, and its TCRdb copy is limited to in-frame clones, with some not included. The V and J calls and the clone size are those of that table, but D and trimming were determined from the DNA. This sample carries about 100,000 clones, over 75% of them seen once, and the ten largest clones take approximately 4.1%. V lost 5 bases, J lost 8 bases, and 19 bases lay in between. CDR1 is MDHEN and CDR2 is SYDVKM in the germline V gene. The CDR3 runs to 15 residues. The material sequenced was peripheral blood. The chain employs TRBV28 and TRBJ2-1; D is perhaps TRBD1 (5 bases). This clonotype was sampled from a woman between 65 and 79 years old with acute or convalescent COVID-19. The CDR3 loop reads CASSNPGLGVDEQFF. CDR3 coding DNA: TGTGCCAGCAGTAACCCCGGCCTAGGGGTCGATGAGCAGTTCTTC. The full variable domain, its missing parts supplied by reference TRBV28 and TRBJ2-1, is DVKVTQSSRYLVKRTGEKVFLECVQDMDHENMFWYRQDPGLGLRLIYFSYDVKMKEKGDIPEGYSVSREKKERFSLILESASTNQTSMYLCASSNPGLGVDEQFFGPGTRLTVL.